This entry lists 25 T cell receptor beta chains sequenced from one sample in a study of beta chain features in type 1 diabetes. Isolated RNA was reverse transcribed in full, so expressed TCRB transcripts were sequenced. Libraries were prepared by immunoSEQ multiplex PCR; TCRdb keeps only in-frame clonotypes and omits some of them. This sample has under 250,000 clones, with 14% found just once. The specimen was naive CD4+ T cells from blood. The receptors were sampled from a woman in her thirties or forties in good health.

The V call is TRBV5-1, the J call TRBJ2-3, with TRBD1 matching over 9 bases. Germline V gene data show CDR1 as SGHRS and CDR2 as YFSETQ. This CDR3 has 16 residues. The junction had 9 bases not matched to a gene; V was cut back by 6 bases and J by 1 base. CDR3 nucleotides: TGCGCCAGCACCCTATCAACAGGGGGCGGCACAGATACGCAGTATTTT. It specifies CASTLSTGGGTDTQYF.

This clone showed up just a few times. The J gene is TRBJ2-5, the V gene TRBV2, with a tentative D call TRBD2 (5 bases). Germline CDR1 SNHLY, CDR2 FYNNEI. There are 17 residues in the CDR3. The V end lost 2 bases, the J end lost 1 base, and 17 bases lay between the germline ends. CDR3 sequence reads: CASSERTVGFGQETQYF. The CDR3 region has the DNA TGTGCCAGCAGTGAAAGGACTGTGGGGTTTGGCCAAGAGACCCAGTACTTC.

This clone was recorded a few times. The V call is TRBV6-5, the J call TRBJ2-1, with D possibly matching TRBD2 (5 bases). V was pared by 6 bases and J by 9 bases, with 15 bases between. The CDR3 covers 13 residues. Germline lookup yields CDR1 MNHEY and CDR2 SVGAGI. The CDR3 coding sequence is TGTGCCAGCAGACCCGACGCCCGGGGTGAGCAGTTCTTC. Protein: CASRPDARGEQFF.

This clone appeared a few times. This rearrangement joins TRBV27 to TRBJ1-4; D not resolved. Germline CDR1 is MNHEY and CDR2 is SMNVEV (reference sequence). Between the trimmed V and J ends, which lost 4 bases and 4 bases, there was a span of 4 bases. The CDR3 is made up of 12 amino acids. This CDR3 reads CASSSFNEKLFF. Here the CDR3 DNA reads TGTGCCAGCAGTTCATTTAATGAAAAACTGTTTTTT.

The chain is built from TRBV5-1 and TRBJ2-7; TRBD2 aligns across 10 bases. Trimming removed 5 bases from V and 2 bases from J; junction bases left unmatched: 10. Germline lookup yields CDR1 SGHRS and CDR2 YFSETQ. This CDR3 is 16 amino acids long. The CDR3 loop reads CASSRVSGGETYEQYF. DNA of the CDR3: TGCGCCAGCAGTCGCGTGAGCGGGGGGGAAACCTACGAGCAGTACTTC.

The genes are TRBV9 and TRBJ2-4; D gene unclear. The CDR3 runs 16 residues. From germline, CDR1 is SGDLS and CDR2 YYNGEE. V was cut by 0 bases and J by 6 bases, with 16 bases left in between. The CDR3 loop is CASSVGVGDDRNIQYF. The CDR3 DNA reads as TGTGCCAGCAGCGTAGGGGTTGGAGACGACCGAAACATTCAGTACTTC.

The chain recombines TRBV19 with TRBJ2-1, with a weak D call TRBD1 (6 bases). The CDR3 is 15 amino acids. CDR1 is LNHDA, CDR2 SQIVND, per germline (reference sequence). V was clipped by 9 bases and J by 7 bases, with 22 bases between them. For the CDR3, the DNA is TGTGCCAGCCAACCGGGACACCAGACTTGGAATGAGCAGTTCTTC. This gives the protein CASQPGHQTWNEQFF.

This clone was seen a handful of times. The J gene is TRBJ2-4, the V gene TRBV5-6; a possible D gene is TRBD1 (6 bases). The CDR3 consists of 12 residues. V gave up 0 bases and J gave up 15 bases, with 13 bases separating them. Looked up from germline, CDR1 is SGHDT and CDR2 is YYEEEE. The CDR3 loop reads CASSLGQGKGYF. In nucleotides, the CDR3 is TGTGCCAGCAGCTTGGGTCAGGGGAAGGGGTACTTC.

The J gene is TRBJ2-5, the V gene TRBV5-6, with 7 nucleotides matching TRBD2. The CDR3 is 13 residues long. V dropped 2 bases and J dropped 7; count of bases not matched to a gene: 5. The V gene's germline CDR1 is SGHDT and CDR2 YYEEEE. The CDR3, as DNA: TGTGCCAGCAGCTTTCGCGGGGGATGGACCCAGTACTTC. Its protein is CASSFRGGWTQYF.

This clone was detected a few times. The rearrangement links TRBV6-5 to TRBJ1-6, with D possibly TRBD1 on 6 matching bases. The CDR3 loop spans 12 amino acids. V shed 9 bases and J shed 12 bases, with 15 bases lying between them. Germline V gene lookup returns CDR1 MNHEY and CDR2 SVGAGI. CDR3 in amino acids: CASQTGLLPLHF. DNA for the CDR3: TGTGCCAGTCAGACAGGACTTTTACCCCTCCACTTT.

The chain uses TRBV6-5 and TRBJ2-3; D gene unclear. The CDR3 covers 13 residues. Trimming cost V 0 bases and J 3 bases, with 4 bases left between them. CDR1 and CDR2 (germline): MNHEY, SVGAGI. The CDR3 sequence is CASSYSSTDTQYF. The CDR3 DNA sequence: TGTGCCAGCAGTTACTCGTCGACAGATACGCAGTATTTT.

This clone was seen a few times. V is TRBV7-9 and J is TRBJ1-6; no clear D gene. The CDR3 totals 12 residues. CDR1 SEHNR and CDR2 FQNEAQ come from the germline V gene (reference sequence). The V and J ends lost 5 bases and 7 bases respectively, with 6 bases between them. CDR3 protein: CASSLENSPLHF. The CDR3 DNA reads TGTGCCAGCAGCCTGGAGAATTCACCCCTCCACTTT. Using reference TRBV7-9 and TRBJ1-6 for the parts outside the CDR3, the full variable domain is DTGVSQNPRHKITKRGQNVTFRCDPISEHNRLYWYRQTLGQGPEFLTYFQNEAQLEKSRLLSDRFSAERPKGSFSTLEIQRTEQGDSAMYLCASSLENSPLHFGNGTRLTVT.

This clone was counted a few times. The chain recombines TRBV7-9 with TRBJ1-2; TRBD1 matches at 9 bases. The V segment lost 1 base and the J segment 8 bases; nucleotides outside the gene matches: 5. The CDR3 is 14 amino acids. The germline V gene has CDR1 SEHNR and CDR2 FQNEAQ (reference sequence). The CDR3 spells CASSLGGTGSGYTF. The CDR3 DNA sequence: TGTGCCAGCAGCTTAGGAGGGACAGGGAGCGGCTACACCTTC.

This clone was recorded a few times. The genes are TRBV27 and TRBJ1-5; no clear D gene. The CDR3 is 15 amino acids. V lost 8 bases, J lost 5 bases, and 19 bases lay in between. Germline lookup yields CDR1 MNHEY and CDR2 SMNVEV (reference sequence). CDR3 bases: TGTGCCAGCCGTCAACAGCCTGGCGGGGATCAGCCCCAGCATTTT. Encoded protein: CASRQQPGGDQPQHF.

Remarks on this clone: Germline is not matched at one junction end, which may reflect a read error. The CDR3 DNA is TGTGCCAGCAGCCAAGAGACTAGCGGGGGCCTCAGCGAGCAGTTCTTC. Amino acids: CASSQETSGGLSEQFF. The chain has TRBV4-1 and TRBJ2-1, with TRBD2 matching over 12 bases. Germline assignment: CDR1 MGHRA and CDR2 YSYEKL. This CDR3 spans 16 amino acids.

This clone was observed once. V and J are TRBV6-5 and TRBJ1-2; 10 bases map to TRBD1. The germline V gene has CDR1 MNHEY and CDR2 SVGAGI. The CDR3 loop spans 14 amino acids. J was trimmed by 4 bases and V by 10 bases; bases with no gene match: 9. The CDR3 DNA reads as TGTGCCACCTCGGACAGGGGGTTAGGCTATGGCTACACCTTC. Translating gives CATSDRGLGYGYTF.

The CDR3 DNA follows: TGTGCCATCAGAGCGGGGGAGGAAGGGCATGGCTACACCTTC. This sequence encodes CAIRAGEEGHGYTF. The rearrangement links TRBV10-3 to TRBJ1-2; TRBD1 might be the D (5 bases). The germline V gene encodes CDR1 ENHRY and CDR2 SYGVKD. The CDR3 runs 14 residues. Trimming took 6 bases from V and 6 from J, leaving 17 bases between them.

The CDR3 spells CASSLGGKWYEGGGTEAFF. CDR3 nucleotides: TGTGCCAGCAGCTTGGGTGGGAAATGGTATGAAGGGGGGGGGACTGAAGCTTTCTTT. The chain has TRBV5-4 and TRBJ1-1, with D possibly being TRBD1 (6 bases). The V and J ends lost 0 bases and 5 bases respectively, with 26 bases between them. Germline-derived CDR1 and CDR2 are SGHNT and YYREEE (reference sequence). The length of the CDR3 is 19 residues.

The rearrangement links TRBV6-6 to TRBJ2-5; the match to TRBD2 covers 12 bases. V lost 6 bases to trimming and J lost 1 base; unmatched junction nucleotides: 6. The length of the CDR3 is 16 residues. The germline V gene encodes CDR1 MNHNY and CDR2 SVGAGI (reference sequence). The CDR3 sequence: CASSQGLAGTQETQYF. DNA of the CDR3: TGTGCCAGCAGCCAGGGACTAGCGGGCACCCAAGAGACCCAGTACTTC.

This clone was seen more than once but under ten times. This rearrangement joins TRBV27 to TRBJ2-6, with 7 bases matching TRBD1. CDR3 size: 18 residues. Germline CDR1 and CDR2: MNHEY and SMNVEV (reference sequence). Germline trimming cut 3 bases from V and 4 bases from J; bases unmatched to any gene: 12. The CDR3 loop reads CASSLRPGQGEGANVLTF. DNA for the CDR3: TGTGCCAGCAGTTTGAGGCCTGGGCAGGGGGAAGGGGCCAACGTCCTGACTTTC.

The chain's CDR3 is CASSRGTYNQPQHF. The CDR3, as DNA: TGTGCCAGCAGTAGGGGGACCTACAATCAGCCCCAGCATTTT. This chain links TRBV6-5 with TRBJ1-5; a weak D match, TRBD1 (6 bases). Germline assignment: CDR1 MNHEY and CDR2 SVGAGI. Trimming took off 5 bases at V and 3 bases at J, with 11 bases between the two ends. The length of the CDR3 is 14 residues.

The chain recombines TRBV28 with TRBJ1-4; 12 nucleotides agree with TRBD1. With V trimmed by 2 bases and J by 6 bases, 4 bases remained unmatched. The CDR3 contains 16 residues. The germline V gene has CDR1 MDHEN and CDR2 SYDVKM. The CDR3 region is CASSLGGQGAYEKLFF. CDR3 bases: TGTGCCAGCAGTTTAGGGGGACAGGGGGCGTATGAAAAACTGTTTTTT.

The V gene is TRBV9, the J gene TRBJ2-7, with D tentatively TRBD2 (6 bases). Germline assignment: CDR1 SGDLS and CDR2 YYNGEE. Trimming stripped 2 bases from V and 5 bases from J, with 17 bases between. There are 15 residues in the CDR3. CDR3 sequence: CASSVAGLAVDEQYF. CDR3 DNA sequence: TGTGCCAGCAGCGTCGCGGGGTTGGCGGTTGACGAGCAGTACTTC.

The sample holds a few counts of this clone. The chain combines TRBV5-1 with TRBJ2-2; 7 bases map to TRBD1. Unmatched junction bases numbered 7, after V lost 3 bases and J lost 2 bases. CDR3 size: 16 residues. Germline loops: CDR1 SGHRS, CDR2 YFSETQ. The DNA for the CDR3 is TGCGCCAGCAGCTCGGTGGCAGGGGGAAACACCGGGGAGCTGTTTTTT. Its protein is CASSSVAGGNTGELFF. Drawing the rest from reference TRBV5-1 and TRBJ2-2, the complete variable domain is KAGVTQTPRYLIKTRGQQVTLSCSPISGHRSVSWYQQTPGQGLQFLFEYFSETQRNKGNFPGRFSGRQFSNSRSEMNVSTLELGDSALYLCASSSVAGGNTGELFFGEGSRLTVL.

The chain links TRBV15 to TRBJ2-7; possibly TRBD1 for D (5 bases). Germline V lookup: CDR1 LNHNV, CDR2 YYDKDF (reference sequence). The CDR3 covers 16 residues. V lost 0 bases and J lost 3, with 15 bases in between. Here the CDR3 reads CATSRDRTIQVYEQYF. CDR3 nucleotides: TGTGCCACCAGCAGAGACCGGACAATACAAGTCTACGAGCAGTACTTC.